This TCR beta chain was obtained from a study of blood T cell repertoires in COVID-19 (dated by TCRdb to 2020 to 2021). With regard to the full study: The collaborator samples originated in the United States, Italy and Spain and spanned the acute and convalescent phases of COVID-19. The material from the prospective study consisted of cDNA or gDNA derived from T cells, B-cell-depleted T cells, or PBMCs. Deeply sampled blood TCRbeta repertoires from subjects exposed to, actively infected with, or recovered from COVID-19 were included in the dataset. The repertoires were released in a freely available public database meant as a resource for research on the immune response to SARS-CoV-2. The samples were drawn from the first 160 participants of the ongoing ImmuneRACE study and from roughly 1,300 subjects provided by 6 global collaborators. A de-identified subject ID, COVID-19 status, age in years and sex were almost always included in the sample metadata. HLA class I and class II types, where available, came from metadata supplied by the sample provider rather than from assay-based typing. Findings and caveats that apply to the study as a whole: How much clinical and demographic metadata was included differed by source and by participant, and the metadata was provided uncurated.

The CDR3 covers 12 residues, taking in both the cysteine and the phenylalanine. CDR3 DNA only is kept here, 36 bases in frame from base 1. Compared with germline, V lacks 1 base and J lacks 13 bases; bases without a gene match: 4. CDR1 and CDR2 were assigned from the germline V gene as MNHEY and SVGAGI. Participants in the prospective study were enrolled through a virtual design, were aged 18 to 89 years, and lived in about two dozen United States geographic areas. In the prospective study, participants were assigned to cohorts based on the clinical history participants reported in a screening survey and a study questionnaire. In the prospective study, whole blood, serum and a nasopharyngeal or oropharyngeal swab were collected from each participant by mobile phlebotomists. Additional blood draws and questionnaires over an approximately two-month period could optionally be provided by prospective study participants. Before DNA extraction, prospective study blood samples were shipped either frozen or at room temperature.

TCRbeta CDR3 regions were amplified from genomic DNA by means of the immunoSEQ Assay, a bias-controlled multiplex PCR. From the authors' description of their analysis: Nucleated cell counts per sample were estimated from amplification of reference gene primers within the assay. To quantify the absolute abundance of each unique TCRbeta CDR3 rearrangement, sequence reads were collapsed and filtered. For each sample, productive Simpson clonality was calculated by taking the square root of Simpson's diversity index across productive rearrangements. Not all clones reach the TCRdb copy of this immuneACCESS table, which keeps in-frame sequences only. Checked studies attribute under half of the gap to unresolved V genes and leave the rest unexplained. The V and J calls and the clone size are those of that table, but D and trimming were determined from the DNA. This sample gives approximately 290,000 clones in total; roughly 90% of them show up just once. The ten top clones hold about 4.5% of the sample.

About this clone: Its antigen remains undetermined. No much larger clone exists at a distance of one base, and base qualities are not known.

The chain is encoded by TRBV6-5 joined to TRBJ1-2, and TRBD1 aligns with 9 junction nucleotides. The sequenced material came from PBMCs or T cells enriched from blood (not recorded which). The sequence came from a woman younger than 30 with acute COVID-19. The CDR3: CASSYLQGATTF. The DNA sequence is given as TGTGCCAGCAGTTACTTACAGGGGGCAACCACCTTC.